Listed below are T cell receptor beta chains from one sample, sequenced in a study of blood T cells in healthy people across ages. TCRdb reprocessed the 5' RACE reads via MiXCR and lists one record per CDR3 protein. The sample has some 900,000 distinct CDR3 sequences, 29% seen once. Sequencing was carried out using blood. These receptors all stem from a woman older than 75 in good health. The CDR3 runs from the conserved cysteine through the conserved F or W. A D gene is named only where the DNA matches it firmly. Clone size is not always given. Where it is, it says once, few, many or a class for expanded clones.

abundance,j_gene,d_gene,v_gene,CDR3aa,CDR3nt
few,TRBJ1-5,TRBD1,TRBV9,CASSVSGQAGQPQHF,TGTGCCAGCAGCGTTTCTGGACAGGCGGGTCAGCCCCAGCATTTT
-,TRBJ2-3,TRBD1,TRBV18,CASSTTLTGGARDTQYF,TGTGCCAGCTCAACTACACTCACAGGGGGCGCCCGGGATACGCAGTATTTT
many,TRBJ2-1,TRBD2,TRBV12-3/TRBV12-4,CASSPTSGAFYNEQFF,TGTGCCAGCAGTCCGACTAGCGGGGCTTTCTACAATGAGCAGTTCTTC
-,TRBJ1-3,TRBD1,TRBV20-1,CSARGDRGTQHTIYF,TGCAGTGCTAGAGGAGACAGGGGAACTCAGCACACCATATATTTT
many,TRBJ1-1,-,TRBV6-5,CASSYYRTMNTEAFF,TGTGCCAGCAGTTACTACAGGACGATGAACACTGAAGCTTTCTTT
many,TRBJ2-3,-,TRBV20-1,CSARVYLPSDTQYF,TGCAGTGCTAGAGTATATCTCCCCTCAGATACGCAGTATTTT
many,TRBJ2-3,TRBD2,TRBV5-5,CASSLVGGSDTQYF,TGTGCCAGCAGCTTGGTGGGCGGGAGTGATACGCAGTATTTT
many,TRBJ2-1,TRBD2,TRBV11-3,CASSLAGGRYNEQFF,TGTGCCAGCAGCTTAGCGGGGGGGCGATACAATGAGCAGTTCTTC
many,TRBJ1-1,-,TRBV12-3/TRBV12-4,CASRPGQMNTEAFF,TGTGCCAGCAGGCCAGGACAAATGAACACTGAAGCTTTCTTT
-,TRBJ1-1,TRBD1,TRBV4-3,CASRTGTGVTEAFF,TGCGCCAGCAGAACCGGGACAGGGGTCACTGAAGCTTTCTTT